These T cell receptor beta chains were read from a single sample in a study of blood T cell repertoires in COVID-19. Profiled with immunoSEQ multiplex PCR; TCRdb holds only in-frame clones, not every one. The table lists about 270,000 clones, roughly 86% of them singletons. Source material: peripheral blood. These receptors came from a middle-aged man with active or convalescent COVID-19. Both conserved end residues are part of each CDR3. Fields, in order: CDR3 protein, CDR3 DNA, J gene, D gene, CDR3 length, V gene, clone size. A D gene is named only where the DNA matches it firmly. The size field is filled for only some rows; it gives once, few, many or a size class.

CASSTVTGTSGFIFSDTQYF	TGTGCCAGCAGTACTGTAACCGGGACTAGCGGTTTTATCTTTTCAGATACGCAGTATTTT	TRBJ2-3	TRBD2	20	TRBV28	-
CASRTSQGANEQYF	TGTGCCAGCAGGACTTCACAGGGGGCGAACGAGCAGTACTTC	TRBJ2-7	TRBD1	14	TRBV28	-
CASSPSGSGANVLTF	TGTGCCAGCAGCCCCAGCGGCAGTGGGGCCAACGTCCTGACTTTC	TRBJ2-6	-	15	TRBV7-3	-
CASSLTGVLQPQHF	TGTGCCAGCAGTTTGACCGGAGTACTGCAGCCCCAGCATTTT	TRBJ1-5	-	14	TRBV28	-
CASSSSSYEQYF	TGTGCCAGCAGCTCCAGCTCCTACGAGCAGTACTTC	TRBJ2-7	-	12	TRBV14	-
CASSWGQWGEAFF	TGTGCCAGCAGCTGGGGACAGTGGGGTGAAGCTTTCTTT	TRBJ1-1	TRBD1	13	TRBV5-6	-
CASSEKQGSNEQFF	TGTGCCAGCAGCGAAAAACAGGGGTCGAATGAGCAGTTCTTC	TRBJ2-1	TRBD1	14	TRBV5-6	-
CASSPSGGTDTQYF	TGTGCCAGCAGCCCCAGCGGGGGCACAGATACGCAGTATTTT	TRBJ2-3	TRBD2	14	TRBV7-3	-
CASSFASGNTGELFF	TGCGCCAGCAGCTTCGCTAGCGGTAACACCGGGGAGCTGTTTTTT	TRBJ2-2	TRBD2	15	TRBV5-1	-
CASSDLGGTEAFF	TGTGCCAGCAGTGATTTAGGAGGGACTGAAGCTTTCTTT	TRBJ1-1	-	13	TRBV6-1	-
CATSRGAGPSQETQYF	TGTGCCACCAGTAGAGGGGCGGGGCCCTCTCAAGAGACCCAGTACTTC	TRBJ2-5	-	16	TRBV24-1	-
CASSLGGAAGTEAFF	TGTGCCAGCAGCTTAGGGGGGGCGGCTGGCACTGAAGCTTTCTTT	TRBJ1-1	-	15	TRBV7-3	-
CASSLVWGAPVYEQYF	TGTGCCAGCAGTTTAGTATGGGGAGCGCCGGTTTACGAGCAGTACTTC	TRBJ2-7	-	16	TRBV28	-
CSVSTAGPYEQYF	TGCAGCGTTTCGACAGCAGGCCCCTACGAGCAGTACTTC	TRBJ2-7	-	13	TRBV29-1	-
CAINTEGLAETADTQYF	TGTGCCATCAACACCGAGGGACTAGCGGAGACAGCAGATACGCAGTATTTT	TRBJ2-3	TRBD2	17	TRBV10-3	-
CASSPTDSNEQFF	TGTGCCAGCAGTCCAACCGATAGCAATGAGCAGTTCTTC	TRBJ2-1	-	13	TRBV6-5	-
CASSTGTGLGAFF	TGTGCCAGCAGCACCGGTACAGGGCTCGGGGCTTTCTTT	TRBJ1-1	-	13	TRBV9	-
CASSEDRGHTGNTIYF	TGTGCCAGCAGTGAGGACAGGGGTCATACTGGAAACACCATATATTTT	TRBJ1-3	TRBD1	16	TRBV25-1	-
CASSKGREQYF	TGTGCCTCCTCGAAGGGGCGCGAGCAGTACTTC	TRBJ2-7	-	11	TRBV19	-
CASSLGTNRETQYF	TGTGCCAGCAGCCTCGGGACAAACCGGGAGACCCAGTACTTC	TRBJ2-5	-	14	TRBV7-9	-
CASSEGQGSDGYGYTF	TGTGCCAGCAGTGAAGGTCAGGGTTCAGACGGCTATGGCTACACCTTC	TRBJ1-2	-	16	TRBV2	-
CVKGQGQYEQFF	TGTGTCAAGGGACAGGGGCAATATGAGCAGTTCTTC	TRBJ2-1	TRBD1	12	TRBV2	-
CASRDRLGGPNQFF	TGTGCCAGCAGAGACCGACTCGGGGGGCCAAACCAGTTCTTC	TRBJ2-1	-	14	TRBV2	-
CASSSPGQVYEQYF	TGTGCCAGTAGTTCGCCGGGACAGGTTTACGAGCAGTACTTC	TRBJ2-7	TRBD1	14	TRBV19	-
CASRPGSSGNTIYF	TGTGCCAGCAGGCCCGGGAGCTCTGGAAACACCATATATTTT	TRBJ1-3	-	14	TRBV6-5	-
CASSLASGMNYGYTF	TGCGCCAGCAGCTTGGCCTCAGGGATGAACTATGGCTACACCTTC	TRBJ1-2	-	15	TRBV5-1	-
CASSSDRDTEAFF	TGTGCCAGCAGCTCGGACAGGGACACTGAAGCTTTCTTT	TRBJ1-1	TRBD1	13	TRBV7-3	-
CASSIQGAGSPLHF	TGTGCCAGCAGCATACAGGGGGCAGGTTCACCCCTCCACTTT	TRBJ1-6	TRBD1	14	TRBV7-2	few
CASNLGIMGLADPGETQYF	TGCGCCAGCAACTTGGGTATCATGGGCCTAGCGGACCCCGGGGAGACCCAGTACTTC	TRBJ2-5	TRBD2	19	TRBV5-1	few
CASSLGTGAYEQYF	TGTGCCAGCAGCTTGGGGACAGGGGCCTACGAGCAGTACTTC	TRBJ2-7	TRBD1	14	TRBV5-4	-
CASSSGRGTDTQYF	TGTGCCAGCAGCTCAGGGAGAGGCACAGATACGCAGTATTTT	TRBJ2-3	-	14	TRBV13	-
CASSPQRGNTIYF	TGCGCCAGCAGCCCTCAGCGGGGAAACACCATATATTTT	TRBJ1-3	-	13	TRBV4-1	-
CAWSVQDNQPQHF	TGTGCCTGGAGTGTACAGGACAATCAGCCCCAGCATTTT	TRBJ1-5	-	13	TRBV30	many
CASSEYEGSGTDTQYF	TGTGCCAGCAGTGAATATGAGGGCTCTGGAACAGATACGCAGTATTTT	TRBJ2-3	-	16	TRBV25-1	-
CASSQAGGSEQYF	TGTGCCAGCAGCCAAGCGGGAGGGTCCGAGCAGTACTTC	TRBJ2-7	TRBD2	13	TRBV3-1/TRBV3-2	-
CASSSGGGFYEQYF	TGTGCCAGCAGCTCCGGCGGAGGATTCTACGAGCAGTACTTC	TRBJ2-7	-	14	TRBV11-2	-
CATSSGQGDYGYTF	TGTGCCACCAGCAGCGGACAGGGGGACTATGGCTACACCTTC	TRBJ1-2	TRBD1	14	TRBV15	-
CASSPTRTDTQYF	TGTGCCAGTAGTCCCACTAGAACAGATACGCAGTATTTT	TRBJ2-3	-	13	TRBV19	-
CSVDLPQFAEQYF	TGCAGCGTTGATCTCCCCCAGTTTGCCGAGCAGTACTTC	TRBJ2-7	-	13	TRBV29-1	-
CASSVSSSSGPYNEQFF	TGTGCCAGCAGCGTAAGTTCATCTAGCGGACCCTACAATGAGCAGTTCTTC	TRBJ2-1	TRBD2	17	TRBV9	-
CSARGGFIQYF	TGCAGTGCCCGAGGCGGGTTCATTCAGTACTTC	TRBJ2-4	-	11	TRBV20-1	-